These 22 T cell receptor beta chains were sequenced from one sample in a study of shared clonotypes between healthy human individuals. Sequencing was performed with immunoSEQ multiplex PCR; in TCRdb, only in-frame clones are kept and a portion is missing. The sample yields around 2.5 million clones, roughly 93% seen once. The sequencing sample was made of naive CD4+ T cells from PBMCs. The subset: CD45RA+ positively selected. These TCRs come from a man aged 18 to 29 in good health. Some clones in this sample may be carry-over from other donors' samples.

The chain employs TRBV6-5 and TRBJ1-2; D gene ambiguous. The germline V and J ends were trimmed by 6 bases and 5 bases, with 10 bases remaining between them. The CDR3 consists of 12 residues. Germline CDR1 is MNHEY and CDR2 is SVGAGI. Written as DNA, the CDR3 is TGTGCCAGCAGCTTCGTAGGGTATGGCTACACCTTC. Translated, it gives CASSFVGYGYTF.

The CDR3 sequence is CASKSGTVNTGELFF. CDR3 DNA sequence: TGCGCCAGCAAATCCGGGACGGTGAACACCGGGGAGCTGTTTTTT. The chain uses TRBV10-2 and TRBJ2-2; D may correspond to TRBD1 or TRBD2 (5 bases each). This CDR3 contains 15 residues. Germline V CDR1 and CDR2: WSHSY, SAAADI. With 7 bases removed from V and 1 base from J, the gap between germline ends came to 13 bases.

This clone was seen only a few times. The chain links TRBV11-3 to TRBJ1-1; D is perhaps TRBD1 (5 bases). CDR1 is SGHNT, CDR2 YENEEA, per germline. The V end was cut by 2 bases, the J end by 4 bases, with 8 bases between. The CDR3 sequence is 13 residues long. The CDR3, as DNA: TGTGCCAGCAGCTTATGGCAGGGCACTGAAGCTTTCTTT. Translating gives CASSLWQGTEAFF.

CDR3 amino acids: CASSNGQANTGELFF. CDR3 DNA sequence: TGTGCCAGCAGCAACGGACAGGCGAACACCGGGGAGCTGTTTTTT. The V call is TRBV7-8, the J call TRBJ2-2; the match to TRBD1 covers 7 bases. CDR1 and CDR2 (germline): SGHVS, FQNEAQ. J gave up 0 bases and V 5 bases, and 3 bases lay outside the gene matches. CDR3 length: 15 amino acids.

The chain couples TRBV11-2 to TRBJ2-1; 7 bases match TRBD2. Germline V lookup: CDR1 SGHAT, CDR2 FQNNGV. The CDR3 contains 15 residues. Trimming cost V 5 bases and J 9 bases; bases outside gene matches: 13. The CDR3 protein is CASSPRTSYTSEQFF. The DNA for the CDR3 is TGTGCCAGCAGCCCCCGGACTAGTTATACATCTGAGCAGTTCTTC.

This clone was counted once. The genes are TRBV5-6 and TRBJ2-7; D is perhaps TRBD2 (5 bases). V was trimmed by 4 bases and J by 2 bases, leaving 10 bases between them. The CDR3 is made up of 13 amino acids. The V gene's germline CDR1 is SGHDT and CDR2 YYEEEE. The CDR3 spells CASSAGLTYEQYF. In DNA form, the CDR3 reads TGTGCCAGCAGCGCAGGACTTACCTACGAGCAGTACTTC.

The chain links TRBV28 to TRBJ1-2, with unresolved D. The V end was cut by 5 bases, the J end by 4 bases, with 14 bases between. This CDR3 contains 14 residues. Germline lookup yields CDR1 MDHEN and CDR2 SYDVKM. CDR3 sequence reads: CASSPLPRGYGYTF. CDR3 nucleotides: TGTGCCAGCAGTCCCCTCCCTCGGGGCTATGGCTACACCTTC.

The sample holds one count of this clone. The V call is TRBV6-1, the J call TRBJ1-4; D unclear. CDR1 is MNHNS and CDR2 is SASEGT in the germline V gene. This CDR3 comprises 16 residues. The germline V and J ends were trimmed by 2 bases and 4 bases, with 14 bases remaining between them. The CDR3 bases are TGTGCCAGCAGTGAATTTGGCTTGTGGGATAATGAAAAACTGTTTTTT. Translation gives CASSEFGLWDNEKLFF.

This rearrangement joins TRBV2 to TRBJ2-1, with 8 positions matching TRBD2. Germline-derived CDR1 and CDR2 are SNHLY and FYNNEI. V lost 5 bases to trimming and J lost 5 bases; unmatched junction nucleotides: 5. The CDR3 contains 14 residues. CDR3 sequence reads: CASSLLTSDNEQFF. In DNA form, the CDR3 reads TGTGCCAGCAGTTTACTGACTAGCGACAATGAGCAGTTCTTC.

V usage is TRBV6-6 and J usage is TRBJ1-1; no reliable D call. Trimming took off 6 bases at V and 2 bases at J, with 7 bases between the two ends. Germline V lookup: CDR1 MNHNY, CDR2 SVGAGI (reference sequence). This CDR3 is built from 12 residues. The CDR3 DNA follows: TGTGCCAGCAGCCTGACTAACACTGAAGCTTTCTTT. Its translation: CASSLTNTEAFF.

A word on this clone: At one end, the junction sequence differs from germline, possibly due to a read error. The rearrangement uses TRBV19 and TRBJ2-7; D might be TRBD2 (6 bases). CDR3 size: 15 residues. Germline CDR1 LNHDA, CDR2 SQIVND (reference sequence). In DNA form, the CDR3 reads TGTGTCAGTAGTATAGATGGGGGGAAAGTCGCCGAGCAGTACTTC. This encodes CVSSIDGGKVAEQYF. Combining the CDR3 with reference TRBV19 and TRBJ2-7 gives the whole variable domain DGGITQSPKYLFRKEGQNVTLSCEQNLNHDAMYWYRQDPGQGLRLIYYSQIVNDFQKGDIAEGYSVSREKKESFPLTVTSAQKNPTAFYLCVSSIDGGKVAEQYFGPGTRLTVT.

The chain employs TRBV11-2 and TRBJ2-2, with 7 bases matching TRBD2. Germline CDR1 reads SGHAT; CDR2 reads FQNNGV. There are 15 residues in the CDR3. V lost 2 bases, J lost 6 bases, and 6 bases stayed unmatched. The CDR3: CASSLWGGRAGELFF. In DNA form, the CDR3 reads TGTGCCAGCAGCTTATGGGGCGGGAGAGCCGGGGAGCTGTTTTTT.

V gene TRBV29-1 combines with J gene TRBJ1-2; D is ambiguous. The CDR3 covers 11 residues. V was clipped by 3 bases and J by 3 bases, with 5 bases between them. Germline V gene lookup returns CDR1 SQVTM and CDR2 ANQGSEA. The DNA of the CDR3 is TGCAGCGTTGAGAATCACTATGGCTACACCTTC. Amino acid sequence: CSVENHYGYTF.

This rearrangement joins TRBV4-3 to TRBJ1-2; 8 bases are shared with TRBD1. The germline V gene encodes CDR1 LGHNA and CDR2 YSLEER. The trim removed 1 base at V and 7 bases at J, leaving 8 bases unmatched. The CDR3 has 15 residues. Here the CDR3 DNA reads TGCGCCAGCAGCCAAGTCCCAGGGGGCAGGGGTGGCTACACCTTC. Its protein product is CASSQVPGGRGGYTF.

V usage is TRBV18 and J usage is TRBJ2-1; 8 nucleotides line up with TRBD1. The CDR3 consists of 15 residues. Germline V lookup: CDR1 KGHSH, CDR2 LQKENI. Trimming at V came to 2 bases and at J to 6 bases, leaving 6 bases not matched to a gene. The CDR3: CASSPETGDRNEQFF. The DNA of the CDR3 is TGTGCCAGCTCACCAGAGACAGGGGATCGCAATGAGCAGTTCTTC.

The chain couples TRBV2 to TRBJ1-4; D is possibly TRBD1 (6 bases). CDR1 is SNHLY, CDR2 FYNNEI, per germline. The germline V and J ends were trimmed by 8 bases and 8 bases, with 15 bases remaining between them. This CDR3 has 13 residues. In nucleotides, the CDR3 is TGTGCCAGCCGACAGGACCTGGGGGAAAAACTGTTTTTT. It is translated as CASRQDLGEKLFF.

The rearrangement links TRBV18 to TRBJ2-7; maybe TRBD2 (6 bases). The length of the CDR3 is 14 residues. Per the germline V gene, CDR1 is KGHSH and CDR2 is LQKENI. With 4 bases removed from V and 2 bases from J, the gap between germline ends came to 12 bases. The CDR3 region has the DNA TGTGCCAGCTCACGGACTACCAATACCTACGAGCAGTACTTC. Translating it yields CASSRTTNTYEQYF.

The rearrangement links TRBV9 to TRBJ2-2; possibly TRBD1 or TRBD2 for D (6 bases each). CDR1 and CDR2 (germline): SGDLS, YYNGEE. V was cut by 3 bases and J by 5 bases, with 14 bases left in between. CDR3 length: 15 amino acids. The CDR3 sequence: CASSAPGARTGELFF. In DNA, the CDR3 is TGTGCCAGCAGCGCCCCGGGGGCAAGGACCGGGGAGCTGTTTTTT.

This sequence joins TRBV11-2 and TRBJ1-2; 8 bases fit TRBD1. The CDR3 is 16 amino acids. The germline V gene has CDR1 SGHAT and CDR2 FQNNGV. The ends lost 5 bases at V and 0 bases at J; junction bases unmatched: 8. As DNA, the CDR3 is TGTGCCAGCAGCCCGATCGACAGGGGAGCTAACTATGGCTACACCTTC. Residues: CASSPIDRGANYGYTF.

The chain combines TRBV7-2 with TRBJ1-5, with TRBD1 matching over 7 bases. Germline-derived CDR1 and CDR2 are SGHTA and FQGNSA. This CDR3 is 16 amino acids long. V lost 1 base and J lost 6; bases outside the gene matches: 9. In nucleotides, the CDR3 is TGTGCCAGCAGCTTAGGTCAGGGGGGAATGGGTCAGCCCCAGCATTTT. Residues: CASSLGQGGMGQPQHF.

The chain links TRBV21-1 to TRBJ2-7; the table's D call, TRBD1, has no DNA check behind it. TRBV21-1 is recorded as a pseudogene. The CDR3 loop spans 16 amino acids. The CDR3 bases are TGTGCCAGCAGCAAATGGACAGGGTTGGACTCCTACGAGCAGTACTTC. It encodes CASSKWTGLDSYEQYF.

The CDR3 loop reads CASSSRSGRVFGEQFF. CDR3 coding DNA: TGTGCCAGCAGCTCTAGGAGCGGGAGGGTCTTTGGTGAGCAGTTCTTC. The chain employs TRBV5-6 and TRBJ2-1; TRBD2 matches at 10 bases. V dropped 3 bases and J dropped 9; count of bases not matched to a gene: 12. Germline-derived CDR1 and CDR2 are SGHDT and YYEEEE. The CDR3 sequence is 16 residues long.